The source of this T cell receptor (beta chain) is a study of beta chain features in type 1 diabetes. CDR1 SGHTA and CDR2 FQGNSA come from the germline V gene. The V and J ends lost 2 bases and 6 bases respectively, with 16 bases between them. The CDR3 length is 15 residues. This clone has just a few counts. The antigen is undetermined. Study observations and caveats: VDJ junctions from patients with type 1 diabetes contained fewer insertions and more deletions.

The entirety of the isolated RNA underwent reverse transcription, so expressed TCRB transcripts were sequenced. Sequencing used immunoSEQ multiplex PCR; TCRdb keeps in-frame clones, though not all of them. Among under 450,000 clones listed, roughly 15% were seen once. One heparinised draw, averaging roughly 110 mL, was taken per donor. Sequenced: naive CD4+ T cells from blood. This rearrangement joins TRBV7-2 to TRBJ1-1; no firm D call. This TCR derives from a woman aged 18-30 years in good health. This CDR3 is CASSLSVRPWAEAFF. CDR3 DNA: TGTGCCAGCAGCTTATCCGTGAGGCCCTGGGCTGAAGCTTTCTTT.